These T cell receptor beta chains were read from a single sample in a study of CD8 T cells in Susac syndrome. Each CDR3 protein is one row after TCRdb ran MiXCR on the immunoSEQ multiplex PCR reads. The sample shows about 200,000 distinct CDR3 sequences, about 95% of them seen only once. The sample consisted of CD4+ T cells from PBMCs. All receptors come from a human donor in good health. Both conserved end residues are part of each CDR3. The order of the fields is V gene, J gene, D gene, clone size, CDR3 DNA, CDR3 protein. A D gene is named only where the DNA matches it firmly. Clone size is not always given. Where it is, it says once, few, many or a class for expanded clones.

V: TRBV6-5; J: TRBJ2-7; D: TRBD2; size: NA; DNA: TGTGCCACTTCGGGGGGTAGGTCCTACGAGCAGTACTTC; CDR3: CATSGGRSYEQYF
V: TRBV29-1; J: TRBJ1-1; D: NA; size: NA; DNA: TGCAGCGCTGGCCTCAGGGGAAAGGACACTGAAGCTTTCTTT; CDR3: CSAGLRGKDTEAFF
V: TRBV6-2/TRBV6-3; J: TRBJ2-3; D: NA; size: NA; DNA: TGTGCCAGCAGAATCGACCGAATGGATACGCAGTATTTT; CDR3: CASRIDRMDTQYF
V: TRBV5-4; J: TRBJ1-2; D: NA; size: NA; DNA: TGTGCCAGCAGTAAAGAGGACATACTTTATGGCTACACCTTC; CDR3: CASSKEDILYGYTF
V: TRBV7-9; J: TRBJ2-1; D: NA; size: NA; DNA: TGTGCCAGCAGCGGGGGACAGCGGGGCAATGAGCAGTTCTTC; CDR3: CASSGGQRGNEQFF
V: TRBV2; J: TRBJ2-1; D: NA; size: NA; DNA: TGTGCCAGCAGTGAAGTCAGCTCCTACAATGAGCAGTTCTTC; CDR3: CASSEVSSYNEQFF
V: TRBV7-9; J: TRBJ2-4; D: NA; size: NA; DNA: TGTGCCAGCAGCCTCCCAGGGGATCGTAGCAAAAACATTCAGTACTTC; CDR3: CASSLPGDRSKNIQYF
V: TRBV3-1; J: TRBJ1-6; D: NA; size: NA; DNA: TGTGCCAGCAGCCAAGCTGGTTCACCCCTCCACTTT; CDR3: CASSQAGSPLHF
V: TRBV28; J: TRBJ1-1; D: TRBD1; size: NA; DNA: TGTGCCAGCAGACCCGGACAGGTGGGGCAAGGAGCTTTCTTT; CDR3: CASRPGQVGQGAFF
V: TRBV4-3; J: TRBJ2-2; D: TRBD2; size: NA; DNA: TGCGCCAGCAGCCTCCAGCGGGGGCTCGGGGAGCTGTTTTTT; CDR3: CASSLQRGLGELFF
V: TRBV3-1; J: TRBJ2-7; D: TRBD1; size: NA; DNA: TGTGCCAGCAGCCAAGATGGACAGGGGAACCACGAGCAGTACTTC; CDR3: CASSQDGQGNHEQYF
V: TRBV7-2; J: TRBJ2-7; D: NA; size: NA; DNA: TGTGCCAGCAGCTTAGCTCGGACGGCCGAGCAGTACTTC; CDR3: CASSLARTAEQYF
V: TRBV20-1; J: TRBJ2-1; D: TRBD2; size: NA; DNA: TGCAGTGCTAGAGTGGGGGACCTCCCTAGCGGGAGATACAATGAGCAGTTCTTC; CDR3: CSARVGDLPSGRYNEQFF
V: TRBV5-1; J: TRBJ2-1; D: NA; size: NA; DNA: TGCGCCAGCAGCTTGGCCATCGACAATGAGCAGTTCTTC; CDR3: CASSLAIDNEQFF
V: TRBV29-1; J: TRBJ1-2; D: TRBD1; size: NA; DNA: TGCAGCGTTGAAGGGGGACAGGGGTCTAACTATGGCTACACCTTC; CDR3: CSVEGGQGSNYGYTF
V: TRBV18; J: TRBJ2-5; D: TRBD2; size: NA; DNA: TGTGCCAGCTCATCGTTAGCGGGGAAAGAGACCCAGTACTTC; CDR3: CASSSLAGKETQYF
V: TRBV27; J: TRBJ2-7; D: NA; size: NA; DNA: TGTGCCAGCAGCGTCCGAAGGGGCCCCTACGAGCAGTACTTC; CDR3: CASSVRRGPYEQYF
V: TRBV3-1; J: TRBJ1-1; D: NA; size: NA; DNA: TGTGCCAGCAGCCAAGGGGGGTTGGCAGCTTTCTTT; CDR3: CASSQGGLAAFF
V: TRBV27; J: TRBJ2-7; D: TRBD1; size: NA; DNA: TGTGCCAGCAGCTGGACAGGGGGACCCTACGAGCAGTACTTC; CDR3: CASSWTGGPYEQYF
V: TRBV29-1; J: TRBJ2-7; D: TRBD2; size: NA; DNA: TGCAGCGCTCTGGGACTAGCGCAGGACGAGCAGTACTTC; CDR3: CSALGLAQDEQYF
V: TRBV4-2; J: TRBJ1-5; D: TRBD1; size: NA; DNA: TGTGCCAGCAGCCAAGAAGGGACAGGGGATCAGCCCCAGCATTTT; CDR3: CASSQEGTGDQPQHF
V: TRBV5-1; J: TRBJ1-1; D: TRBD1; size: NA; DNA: TGCGCCAGCAGCAGCGGACAGGGAAGGACTGAAGCTTTCTTT; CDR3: CASSSGQGRTEAFF
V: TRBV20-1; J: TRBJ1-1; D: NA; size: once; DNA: TGCAGTGCGGAACGGGGACACACTGAAGCTTTCTTT; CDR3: CSAERGHTEAFF
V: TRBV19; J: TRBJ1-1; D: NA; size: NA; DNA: TGTGCCAGTAAGGGAATTGGGGATGCTTTCTTT; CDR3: CASKGIGDAFF
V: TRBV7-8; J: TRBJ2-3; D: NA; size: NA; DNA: TGTGCCAGCAGCTTAATAGTAGTCCCAGATACGCAGTATTTT; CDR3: CASSLIVVPDTQYF
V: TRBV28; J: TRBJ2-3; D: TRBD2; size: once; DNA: TGTGCCAGCAGTTTCGAAAGCGGGAGTCCATGGATAGGGCAGTATTTT; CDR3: CASSFESGSPWIGQYF
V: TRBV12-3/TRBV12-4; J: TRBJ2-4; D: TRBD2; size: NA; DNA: TGTGCCAGCAGTAGAAGCGGGGGGGCGCACATTCAGTACTTC; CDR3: CASSRSGGAHIQYF
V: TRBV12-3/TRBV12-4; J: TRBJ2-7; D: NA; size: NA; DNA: TGTGCCAGCAGTCCGTATTCTTTCGAGCAGTACTTC; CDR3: CASSPYSFEQYF
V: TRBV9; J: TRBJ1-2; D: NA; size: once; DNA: TGTGCCAGCACCATGTGGGAGGGGAACTATGGCTACACCTTC; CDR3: CASTMWEGNYGYTF
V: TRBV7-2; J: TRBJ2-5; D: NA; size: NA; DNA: TGTGCCAGCAGCTTAGGAGCCGGGGCCCAGTACTTC; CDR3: CASSLGAGAQYF
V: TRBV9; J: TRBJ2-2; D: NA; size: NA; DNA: TGTGCCAGCAGCACTTACAGGGTAAACACCGGGGAGCTGTTTTTT; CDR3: CASSTYRVNTGELFF
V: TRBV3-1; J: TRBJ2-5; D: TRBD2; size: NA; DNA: TGTGCCAGCAGCCCGCGGGCGGGAGGGCCCTGGGAGACCCAGTACTTC; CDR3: CASSPRAGGPWETQYF
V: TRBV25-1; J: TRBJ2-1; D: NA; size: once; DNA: TGTGCCAGCAGGGGAGCTCTGGAGCAGTTCTTC; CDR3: CASRGALEQFF
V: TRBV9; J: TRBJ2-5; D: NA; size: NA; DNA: TGTGCCAGCAGCGTAGGAGGAATTGAGGAGACCCAGTACTTC; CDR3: CASSVGGIEETQYF
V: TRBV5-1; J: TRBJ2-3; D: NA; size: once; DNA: TGCGCCAGCAGCGGTGACGGAGGAGGGGCCACAGATACGCAGTATTTT; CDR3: CASSGDGGGATDTQYF
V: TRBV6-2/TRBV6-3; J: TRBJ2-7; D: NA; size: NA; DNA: TGTGCCAGCAGCCCGGGCAGCTTAGATTTTTACGAGCAGTACTTC; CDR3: CASSPGSLDFYEQYF
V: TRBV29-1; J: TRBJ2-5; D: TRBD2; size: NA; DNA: TGCAGCGTTGATGGTTCGAGCGGGGGCGAAGAGACCCAGTACTTC; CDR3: CSVDGSSGGEETQYF
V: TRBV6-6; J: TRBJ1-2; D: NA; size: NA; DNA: TGTGCCAGTGCGTTCGGGGCAGGGGAATACTATGGCTACACCTTC; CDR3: CASAFGAGEYYGYTF
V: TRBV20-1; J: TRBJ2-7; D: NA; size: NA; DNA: TGCAGTGCTAGAGATCCTGGAGGGGCCTCCTACGAGCAGTACTTC; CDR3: CSARDPGGASYEQYF
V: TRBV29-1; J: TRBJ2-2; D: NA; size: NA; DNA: TGCAGCGTAAACACCGGAGGCACCGGGGAGCTGTTTTTT; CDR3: CSVNTGGTGELFF
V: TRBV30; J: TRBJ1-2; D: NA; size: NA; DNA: TGTGCCTGGAGTCCAGCTGGCTACACCTTC; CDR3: CAWSPAGYTF
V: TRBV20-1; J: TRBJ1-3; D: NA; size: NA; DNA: TGCGCTAAGGGGAGGGACACCATATATTTT; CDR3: CAKGRDTIYF
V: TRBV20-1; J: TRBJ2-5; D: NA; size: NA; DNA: TGCAGTGCCAGTACCCTAGGGCGGGGGCCCCAAGAGACCCAGTACTTC; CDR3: CSASTLGRGPQETQYF
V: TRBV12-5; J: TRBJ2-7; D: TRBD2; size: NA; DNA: TGTGCTAGTGGCTTGGGACTAGCGCTTGGCGAGCAGTACTTC; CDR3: CASGLGLALGEQYF
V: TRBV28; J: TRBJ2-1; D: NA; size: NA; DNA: TGTGCCAGCAGCCCTACCGACAGGGGACTAGTTGGGGATGAGCAGTTCTTC; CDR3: CASSPTDRGLVGDEQFF
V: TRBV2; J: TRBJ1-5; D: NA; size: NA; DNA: TGTGCCAGCAGTTCGGATCTGTACAATCAGCCCCAGCATTTT; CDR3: CASSSDLYNQPQHF
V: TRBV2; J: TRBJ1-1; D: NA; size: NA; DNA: TGTGCCAGCAGTGCTTCGGGGTATACTGAAGCTTTCTTT; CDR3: CASSASGYTEAFF
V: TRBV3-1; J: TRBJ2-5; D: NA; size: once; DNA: TGTGCCAGCAGCCAAGACTTGCAAGAGACCCAGTACTTC; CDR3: CASSQDLQETQYF
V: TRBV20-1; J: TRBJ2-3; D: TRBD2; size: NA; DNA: TGCAGTGTAATAGCGGGGGGGCCTACGCAGTATTTT; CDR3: CSVIAGGPTQYF
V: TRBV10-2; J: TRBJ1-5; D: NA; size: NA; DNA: TGCGCCAGCAGTGAGTCGAGTAGGGGACGCAATCAGCCCCAGCATTTT; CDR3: CASSESSRGRNQPQHF
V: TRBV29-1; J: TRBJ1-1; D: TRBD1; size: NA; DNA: TGCAGCGTTCCGACAGGGCCGAACACTGAAGCTTTCTTT; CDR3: CSVPTGPNTEAFF
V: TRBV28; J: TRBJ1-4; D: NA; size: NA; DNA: TGTGCCAGCAGTTTATTCCGGGGGAAAAAACTGTTTTTT; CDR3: CASSLFRGKKLFF
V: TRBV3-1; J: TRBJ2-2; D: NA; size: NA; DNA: TGTGCCAGCGGACCGGGAGTCACCGGGGAGCTGTTTTTT; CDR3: CASGPGVTGELFF
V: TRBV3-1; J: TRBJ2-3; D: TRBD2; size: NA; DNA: TGTGCCAGCAGTCCCAACCCGACTAGCGGATACACAGATACGCAGTATTTT; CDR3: CASSPNPTSGYTDTQYF